The text below deals with one T cell receptor (beta chain). What it binds is not known. Data came from immunoSEQ multiplex PCR; TCRdb stores just in-frame clones and leaves some out. The sample has 85,000 to 120,000 clones, less than 95% seen once. This sample stems from a study of T cell responses to AZD1222 COVID-19 vaccine. General study results and limits: Only six AZD1222 recipients tested seropositive at baseline. Receipt of two AZD1222 doses was followed by a rise in Spike-specific TCR breadth and depth. Of spike-specific TCRs, nearly half reportedly target regions left unmutated in variants. Most donors were white British, females outnumbered males, and clonal diversity was possibly underestimated.

Germline loops: CDR1 MNHEY, CDR2 SVGAGI. This CDR3 is built from 15 residues. J gave up 6 bases and V 0 bases, and 6 bases lay outside the gene matches. The clonotype originates from an adult who received the AZD1222 COVID-19 vaccine. The input for sequencing was peripheral blood, taken 28 days after the second AZD1222 dose. The rearrangement joins TRBV6-5 to TRBJ1-1, with 8 bases identical to TRBD1. Here the CDR3 DNA reads TGTGCCAGCAGTTACTCATCAGGGGGCATCTCTGAAGCTTTCTTT. Translating it yields CASSYSSGGISEAFF.